A selection of T cell receptor beta chains follows, all from one sample in a study of early T cells in non-severe SARS-CoV-2 infection. TCRdb ran MiXCR on the 5' RACE reads and lists one entry per CDR3 protein. The sample shows fewer than 60,000 distinct CDR3 sequences, roughly 11% of them seen only once. Sequencing was done on a sample of whole blood. The receptors originated from an adult who was a healthcare worker with PCR-confirmed SARS-CoV-2 infection or an uninfected control (not recorded which). CDR3s include the opening cysteine and the closing phenylalanine or tryptophan. The D gene is left open where the match is weak. The size entry is marked missing in some rows and otherwise reads once, few, many or a size class.

clone_size j_call v_call cdr3_length d_call cdr3_aa cdr3_nt
many TRBJ1-1 TRBV25-1 13 TRBD1 CASSGRDRDEAFF TGTGCCAGCAGTGGCCGGGACAGGGACGAAGCTTTCTTT
many TRBJ1-1 TRBV7-2 18 - CASSHWVGGRGGNTEAFF TGTGCCAGCAGCCACTGGGTGGGGGGGCGAGGCGGGAACACTGAAGCTTTCTTT
- TRBJ1-5 TRBV28 16 - CASSLRLAGGNQPQHF TGTGCCAGCAGTTTAAGATTGGCCGGGGGCAATCAGCCCCAGCATTTT
many TRBJ1-5 TRBV7-2 13 - CASSTAGLQPQHF TGTGCCAGCAGCACAGCAGGGCTTCAGCCCCAGCATTTT
few TRBJ2-2 TRBV12-3/TRBV12-4 15 - CASSPRTSFAGELFF TGTGCCAGCAGTCCTCGAACTAGTTTCGCCGGGGAGCTGTTTTTT
many TRBJ1-4 TRBV7-2 16 TRBD1 CASSTQPGQINEKLFF TGTGCCAGCAGCACTCAACCGGGACAGATTAATGAAAAACTGTTTTTT
many TRBJ2-1 TRBV20-1 15 TRBD2 CSASRGRAPYNEQFF TGCAGTGCCTCACGTGGGAGGGCCCCCTACAATGAGCAGTTCTTC
many TRBJ1-4 TRBV12-3/TRBV12-4 14 TRBD1 CASRSGTANEKLFF TGTGCCAGCAGATCCGGGACAGCTAATGAAAAACTGTTTTTT
- TRBJ1-1 TRBV29-1 13 TRBD1 CSVEEGAGTEAFF TGCAGCGTTGAGGAGGGGGCTGGCACTGAAGCTTTCTTT
- TRBJ1-1 TRBV19 16 - CASSISGGAKPTEAFF TGTGCCAGTAGTATTTCGGGGGGCGCGAAGCCCACTGAAGCTTTCTTT
- TRBJ1-6 TRBV20-1 16 - CSAAASRSPANSLLHF TGCAGTGCCGCTGCCTCGAGGTCACCGGCTAATTCACTTCTCCACTTT
- TRBJ1-2 TRBV20-1 16 - CSATTSWASWRDGYTF TGCAGTGCTACCACTTCCTGGGCTTCTTGGAGGGATGGCTACACCTTC
- TRBJ2-1 TRBV20-1 15 TRBD2 CSANSGGSSYNEQFF TGCAGTGCGAATAGCGGGGGGAGCTCCTACAATGAGCAGTTCTTC
few TRBJ1-2 TRBV7-9 15 - CASSWGNRDSDGYTF TGTGCCAGCAGCTGGGGGAACAGGGATTCGGATGGCTACACCTTC
few TRBJ2-3 TRBV30 14 - CAWSPGTYTDTQYF TGTGCCTGGTCGCCCGGGACATACACAGATACGCAGTATTTT
many TRBJ2-7 TRBV6-5 15 TRBD1 CASSPPGQGADEQYF TGTGCCAGCAGTCCCCCGGGACAGGGGGCTGACGAGCAGTACTTC
- TRBJ1-4 TRBV21-1 14 - CASPPGHRDRKLFF TGTGCCAGCCCTCCGGGACACCGAGATCGAAAACTGTTTTTT
many TRBJ1-2 TRBV7-9 14 - CASSPSSANYGYTF TGTGCCAGCAGCCCCTCGTCGGCTAACTATGGCTACACCTTC
few TRBJ1-5 TRBV7-2 15 TRBD1 CASSLAEGGGQPQHF TGTGCCAGCAGCTTAGCGGAAGGGGGCGGGCAGCCCCAGCATTTT
few TRBJ2-3 TRBV6-2/TRBV6-3 17 - CASSRSQRRRLTDTQYF TGTGCCAGCAGTCGCTCCCAGAGGCGTAGGCTGACTGATACGCAGTATTTT
- TRBJ1-3 TRBV27 15 - CASSLEGGRGNTIYF TGTGCCAGCAGTTTAGAGGGGGGGCGCGGAAACACCATATATTTT
- TRBJ2-5 TRBV25-1 16 - CASSESGLRPYKTQYF TGTGCCAGCAGTGAATCGGGATTGAGGCCTTACAAGACCCAGTACTTC
- TRBJ2-2 TRBV21-1 14 - CASSKRGGTGELFF TGTGCCAGCAGCAAACGTGGTGGCACCGGGGAGCTGTTTTTT
many TRBJ1-6 TRBV6-2/TRBV6-3 15 - CASSQQRAYGSPLHF TGTGCCAGCAGCCAACAACGGGCCTATGGTTCACCCCTCCACTTT
few TRBJ2-4 TRBV19 14 - CASSDGQGAYIQYF TGTGCCAGTAGTGACGGGCAGGGAGCGTACATTCAGTACTTC
- TRBJ1-5 TRBV4-2 16 - CASSQDWKQPGQPQHF TGTGCCAGCAGCCAAGATTGGAAACAGCCTGGCCAGCCCCAGCATTTT
few TRBJ1-3 TRBV4-3 15 - CASSLQGNAGNTIYF TGCGCCAGCAGCCTACAGGGAAACGCTGGAAACACCATATATTTT
many TRBJ2-1 TRBV27 15 - CASSSWGGSYNEQFF TGTGCCAGCAGTTCCTGGGGTGGCTCCTACAATGAGCAGTTCTTC
many TRBJ2-1 TRBV30 13 TRBD1 CAWTWDSYNEQFF TGTGCCTGGACATGGGACAGTTACAATGAGCAGTTCTTC
many TRBJ2-1 TRBV3-1 18 TRBD2 CASSQDFSGGASYNEQFF TGTGCCAGCAGCCAAGATTTTAGCGGGGGGGCCTCCTACAATGAGCAGTTCTTC
- TRBJ1-2 TRBV18 14 - CASSPDRWGHGYTF TGTGCCAGCTCTCCTGACCGGTGGGGGCATGGCTACACCTTC
- TRBJ2-3 TRBV4-3 14 - CASSQTTGGDTQYF TGCGCCAGCAGCCAAACGACAGGCGGAGATACGCAGTATTTT
- TRBJ2-7 TRBV12-3/TRBV12-4 13 - CASSLQLFYEQYF TGTGCCAGCAGTTTACAGTTGTTTTACGAGCAGTACTTC
many TRBJ2-3 TRBV15 14 - CATSGWKSTDTQYF TGTGCCACCAGCGGATGGAAGTCCACAGATACGCAGTATTTT
few TRBJ2-5 TRBV28 16 TRBD1 CASSMRGTGRQETQYF TGTGCCAGCAGTATGAGGGGGACAGGGCGGCAAGAGACCCAGTACTTC
many TRBJ2-7 TRBV5-4 14 - CASSRGPGAGEQYF TGTGCCAGCAGCCGTGGGCCGGGGGCGGGCGAGCAGTACTTC
- TRBJ2-1 TRBV7-2 16 TRBD2 CASRRTSVNAYNEQFF TGTGCCAGCAGGAGGACTAGCGTTAATGCCTACAATGAGCAGTTCTTC
few TRBJ2-5 TRBV12-2 14 - CASRLATPVETQYF TGTGCAAGTCGCTTAGCTACCCCCGTGGAGACCCAGTACTTC
many TRBJ2-2 TRBV20-1 15 TRBD2 CSARDLASGTGELFF TGCAGTGCTAGAGATCTGGCTAGCGGCACCGGGGAGCTGTTTTTT
few TRBJ2-3 TRBV9 15 TRBD2 CASRKTSGGTDTQYF TGTGCCAGCAGAAAAACTAGCGGGGGGACAGATACGCAGTATTTT
medium-sized TRBJ2-7 TRBV13 12 - CASSRPGYEQYF TGTGCCAGCAGCCGGCCGGGGTACGAGCAGTACTTC
- TRBJ2-5 TRBV30 11 - CAWRTGETQYF TGTGCCTGGAGGACTGGGGAGACCCAGTACTTC
- TRBJ1-2 TRBV20-1 11 - CSASMGIGYTF TGCAGTGCTAGCATGGGGATTGGCTACACCTTC
many TRBJ2-1 TRBV25-1 13 - CASGLGGINEQFF TGTGCCAGCGGCTTGGGAGGAATCAATGAGCAGTTCTTC
many TRBJ2-4 TRBV6-2/TRBV6-3 17 TRBD1 CASSLSSRGQAKNIQYF TGTGCCAGCAGTCTGTCGAGTCGGGGACAGGCCAAAAACATTCAGTACTTC
many TRBJ1-4 TRBV5-4 13 - CASSLGTDEKLFF TGTGCCAGCAGCCTGGGAACCGATGAAAAACTGTTTTTT
- TRBJ2-1 TRBV28 15 TRBD2 CASRPSGAAYNEQFF TGTGCCAGCAGACCTAGCGGGGCCGCCTACAATGAGCAGTTCTTC
many TRBJ1-1 TRBV27 14 - CASSYRTASTEAFF TGTGCCAGCAGTTACCGGACAGCAAGCACTGAAGCTTTCTTT
many TRBJ2-3 TRBV3-1 13 - CASSQEGVDTQYF TGTGCCAGCAGCCAAGAGGGGGTAGATACGCAGTATTTT
many TRBJ1-5 TRBV7-2 9 - CASSLALLF TGTGCCAGCAGCTTAGCGCTCCTTTTT
many TRBJ2-7 TRBV6-5 14 TRBD1 CASRKGQELYEQYF TGTGCCAGCAGAAAGGGACAGGAGCTCTACGAGCAGTACTTC